This passage covers 25 T cell receptor beta chains from one sample sequenced in a study of beta chain features in type 1 diabetes. Sequenced material consisted of expressed TCRB transcripts (all of the isolated RNA was reverse transcribed). Clones were sequenced by immunoSEQ multiplex PCR, and TCRdb holds only the in-frame ones, with some missing. This sample has about 470,000 clones, with around 28% found just once. The specimen sequenced was naive CD4+ T cells from blood. All receptors come from a man aged 18 to 35 in good health.

This clone came up a few times. The V call is TRBV6-5, the J call TRBJ2-7; TRBD1 might be the D (5 bases). This CDR3 has 14 residues. The germline V and J ends were trimmed by 2 bases and 6 bases, with 14 bases remaining between them. Germline CDR1 is MNHEY and CDR2 is SVGAGI. The CDR3 coding sequence is TGTGCCAGCAGTTACGGTCAGGGCCCTCTCGAGCAGTACTTC. This encodes CASSYGQGPLEQYF.

This clone has only one observation. This could be a read error, since a much larger clone is one nucleotide away. The same CDR3 arises from other DNA sequences in this sample as well. V is TRBV5-6 and J is TRBJ2-3; D remains ambiguous. Germline CDR1 is SGHDT and CDR2 is YYEEEE. This CDR3 comprises 13 residues. Trimming cost V 0 bases and J 1 base, with 3 bases left between them. The DNA for the CDR3 is TGTGCCAGCAGCTTGGACCGCACAGATACGCAGTATTTT. Translated, it gives CASSLDRTDTQYF.

The chain recombines TRBV30 with TRBJ1-1; D is unresolved. Trimming left V 0 bases short and J 0 bases short, with 11 bases between. Germline values: CDR1 GTSNPN, CDR2 SVGIG (reference sequence). CDR3 length: 15 residues. CDR3 bases: TGTGCCTGGAGTGTGAGCGGCCAGTTGAACACTGAAGCTTTCTTT. The encoded protein is CAWSVSGQLNTEAFF. Based on the CDR3 plus reference TRBV30 and TRBJ1-1, the full variable domain is SQTIHQWPATLVQPVGSPLSLECTVEGTSNPNLYWYRQAAGRGLQLLFYSVGIGQISSEVPQNLSASRPQDRQFILSSKKLLLSDSGFYLCAWSVSGQLNTEAFFGQGTRLTVV.

The chain couples TRBV30 to TRBJ2-3, with TRBD2 as a possible D gene (5 bases). Trimming removed 3 bases from V and 2 bases from J, with 15 bases in between. This CDR3 comprises 15 residues. In germline, CDR1 is GTSNPN, CDR2 SVGIG (reference sequence). CDR3 in amino acids: CAWRAWKRTTDTQYF. The CDR3 bases are TGTGCCTGGAGGGCCTGGAAGCGGACCACAGATACGCAGTATTTT. Drawing the rest from reference TRBV30 and TRBJ2-3, the complete variable domain is SQTIHQWPATLVQPVGSPLSLECTVEGTSNPNLYWYRQAAGRGLQLLFYSVGIGQISSEVPQNLSASRPQDRQFILSSKKLLLSDSGFYLCAWRAWKRTTDTQYFGPGTRLTVL.

The V call is TRBV7-9, the J call TRBJ2-3; D not resolved. Germline CDR1 and CDR2: SEHNR and FQNEAQ (reference sequence). The V end lost 11 bases, the J end lost 0 bases, and 9 bases lay between the germline ends. The CDR3 has 12 amino acids. The CDR3 region is CAPLPSTDTQYF. In nucleotides, the CDR3 is TGTGCCCCCCTCCCAAGCACAGATACGCAGTATTTT.

The V call is TRBV7-2, the J call TRBJ2-3, with TRBD2 identical over 11 bases. V lost 7 bases to trimming and J lost 5 bases; unmatched junction nucleotides: 14. The CDR3 runs to 17 residues. The V gene's germline CDR1 is SGHTA and CDR2 FQGNSA. The DNA for the CDR3 is TGTGCCAGCACCCTCCCCCTTACTAGCGGGAGAATAGATACGCAGTATTTT. Its translation is CASTLPLTSGRIDTQYF.

The chain recombines TRBV2 with TRBJ2-1, with 9 nucleotides matching TRBD1. Germline V gene lookup returns CDR1 SNHLY and CDR2 FYNNEI. J was trimmed by 0 bases and V by 7 bases; bases with no gene match: 7. This CDR3 contains 16 residues. The CDR3: CASKTGGLSSYNEQFF. In DNA, the CDR3 is TGTGCCAGCAAGACAGGGGGACTAAGCTCCTACAATGAGCAGTTCTTC.

The chain employs TRBV5-1 and TRBJ2-3, with 16 bases fitting TRBD2. The CDR3 extends over 17 amino acids. V trimming: 0 bases; J trimming: 6 bases; junction bases outside the gene matches: 4. Germline CDR1 reads SGHRS; CDR2 reads YFSETQ. The CDR3 nucleotides read TGCGCCAGCAGCTTGGAGGGACTAGCGGGAGGGGCTGATACGCAGTATTTT. Encoded protein: CASSLEGLAGGADTQYF. Full variable domain (missing parts from reference TRBV5-1 and TRBJ2-3): KAGVTQTPRYLIKTRGQQVTLSCSPISGHRSVSWYQQTPGQGLQFLFEYFSETQRNKGNFPGRFSGRQFSNSRSEMNVSTLELGDSALYLCASSLEGLAGGADTQYFGPGTRLTVL.

The rearrangement links TRBV4-3 to TRBJ2-7; D gene unclear. Germline values: CDR1 LGHNA, CDR2 YSLEER. The CDR3 is 11 amino acids. Deletions cut 1 base from V and 5 bases from J, with 3 bases between. The CDR3 reads CASSQGNEQYF. DNA for the CDR3: TGCGCCAGCAGCCAAGGGAACGAGCAGTACTTC.

CDR3: CSVEDQAETQYF. Here the CDR3 DNA reads TGCAGCGTTGAAGATCAGGCCGAGACCCAGTACTTC. The V call is TRBV29-1, the J call TRBJ2-5; the D is unclear. The V gene lost 0 bases and the J gene lost 5 bases, with 7 bases spanning the gap. There are 12 residues in the CDR3. Germline V gene data show CDR1 as SQVTM and CDR2 as ANQGSEA.

This clone was seen a few times. V gene TRBV13 combines with J gene TRBJ2-7; D gene unclear. V gave up 0 bases and J gave up 3 bases, with 9 bases separating them. The germline CDR1 and CDR2 sequences are PRHDT and FYEKMQ (reference sequence). The CDR3 is 14 amino acids. The chain's CDR3 is CASSLGRYGYEQYF. The CDR3 nucleotides are TGTGCCAGCAGCTTAGGAAGATACGGCTACGAGCAGTACTTC.

This rearrangement joins TRBV19 to TRBJ2-1; unclear D gene. V was clipped by 3 bases and J by 0 bases, with 9 bases between them. The CDR3 runs 15 residues. Germline loops: CDR1 LNHDA, CDR2 SQIVND (reference sequence). CDR3 region: CASSITRSSYNEQFF. CDR3 DNA: TGTGCCAGTAGTATCACGAGGAGCTCCTACAATGAGCAGTTCTTC.

This clone showed up just once. CDR3 residues: CAISEQRGTQYF. In DNA, the CDR3 is TGTGCCATCAGTGAACAGCGCGGGACCCAGTACTTC. The chain combines TRBV10-3 with TRBJ2-5; no definite D call. Germline V gene sequence: CDR1 ENHRY, CDR2 SYGVKD. The ends were cut back, 3 bases at V and 7 bases at J, with 9 bases in the middle. This CDR3 spans 12 amino acids.

V and J are TRBV18 and TRBJ2-7; D is uncertain. CDR1 and CDR2 (germline): KGHSH, LQKENI. There are 14 residues in the CDR3. The V end lost 3 bases, the J end lost 2 bases, and 11 bases lay between the germline ends. The CDR3: CASSPAQTAYEQYF. The CDR3 region has the DNA TGTGCCAGCTCACCCGCCCAGACGGCCTACGAGCAGTACTTC.

V gene TRBV5-1 combines with J gene TRBJ2-1; D perhaps matches TRBD2 (6 bases). Germline V gives CDR1 SGHRS, CDR2 YFSETQ. V shed 0 bases and J shed 10 bases, with 14 bases lying between them. The CDR3 is made up of 14 amino acids. The CDR3 spells CASSLVGSGNEQFF. As DNA, the CDR3 is TGCGCCAGCAGCTTGGTCGGGAGTGGGAACGAGCAGTTCTTC.

This clone was picked up a small number of times. V is TRBV28 and J is TRBJ2-1; D possibly uses TRBD1 or TRBD2 (6 bases each). Germline CDR1 MDHEN, CDR2 SYDVKM. The CDR3 contains 16 residues. Trimming stripped 2 bases from V and 3 bases from J, with 14 bases between. CDR3 in amino acids: CASSLPPGGGYNEQFF. The CDR3 region has the DNA TGTGCCAGCAGTTTACCCCCCGGGGGCGGCTACAATGAGCAGTTCTTC. Full variable domain (remainder filled in from reference TRBV28 and TRBJ2-1): DVKVTQSSRYLVKRTGEKVFLECVQDMDHENMFWYRQDPGLGLRLIYFSYDVKMKEKGDIPEGYSVSREKKERFSLILESASTNQTSMYLCASSLPPGGGYNEQFFGPGTRLTVL.

The rearrangement uses TRBV5-1 and TRBJ2-1; 9 positions match TRBD1. J was trimmed by 2 bases and V by 0 bases; bases with no gene match: 0. The V gene's germline CDR1 is SGHRS and CDR2 YFSETQ. The CDR3 runs to 15 residues. The CDR3 bases are TGCGCCAGCAGCTTGGGGACAGGGGCCTACAATGAGCAGTTCTTC. Its translation: CASSLGTGAYNEQFF.

The chain is built from TRBV14 and TRBJ2-5; possible D gene TRBD1, 5 bases. This CDR3 region has 13 residues. The germline V gene encodes CDR1 SGHDN and CDR2 FVKESK. V was shortened by 4 bases and J by 9 bases, with 15 bases between the two germline ends. CDR3 DNA sequence: TGTGCCAGCAGCCCTAGGCTCAAGGGGTCCCAGTACTTC. Translation gives CASSPRLKGSQYF.

This clone was observed a few times. In nucleotides, the CDR3 is TGTGCCAGCAGCAGGACAGGTGACTACAATGAGCAGTTCTTC. Encoded protein: CASSRTGDYNEQFF. This chain joins TRBV9 and TRBJ2-1, with 7 bases identical to TRBD1. The J segment lost 3 bases and the V segment lost 4 bases, leaving 4 bases of the junction unmatched. In germline, CDR1 is SGDLS, CDR2 YYNGEE. This CDR3 comprises 14 residues.

For this clone: The same CDR3 arises from other DNA sequences in this sample as well. This sequence joins TRBV30 and TRBJ2-7, with D perhaps matching TRBD1 (5 bases). V shed 2 bases and J shed 0 bases, with 8 bases lying between them. Germline CDR1 and CDR2: GTSNPN and SVGIG (reference sequence). The CDR3 runs 13 residues. The CDR3 region has the DNA TGTGCCTGGAGTCCAGGGTTCTCCTACGAGCAGTACTTC. Translated, it gives CAWSPGFSYEQYF.

The chain recombines TRBV30 with TRBJ1-5, with no clear D. The CDR3 covers 12 residues. Per germline, CDR1 GTSNPN and CDR2 SVGIG (reference sequence). V shed 2 bases and J shed 4 bases, with 6 bases lying between them. The CDR3 region is CAWSNRNQPQHF. The CDR3 nucleotides are TGTGCCTGGAGTAACAGAAATCAGCCCCAGCATTTT.

The rearrangement joins TRBV4-3 to TRBJ2-7, with D tentatively TRBD1 (5 bases). The CDR3 spans 13 residues. Per the germline V gene, CDR1 is LGHNA and CDR2 is YSLEER. V was clipped by 3 bases and J by 2 bases, with 8 bases between them. CDR3 loop: CASSQDITYEQYF. CDR3 in DNA: TGCGCCAGCAGCCAGGACATCACCTACGAGCAGTACTTC.

This clone was detected only once. The genes are TRBV15 and TRBJ1-2; TRBD1 is a possible D gene (6 bases). V lost 2 bases and J lost 1, with 11 bases in between. Germline V gene lookup returns CDR1 LNHNV and CDR2 YYDKDF (reference sequence). CDR3 length equals 15 residues. The CDR3 DNA follows: TGTGCCACCAGCAGAAACAGGGTTGATAACTATGGCTACACCTTC. As protein: CATSRNRVDNYGYTF.

The chain joins TRBV30 to TRBJ2-1; D ambiguous. The V gene's germline CDR1 is GTSNPN and CDR2 SVGIG (reference sequence). The V and J ends lost 7 bases and 9 bases respectively, with 16 bases between them. This CDR3 is built from 12 residues. The CDR3 DNA reads TGTGCCTCCGGATGGGGTTTGAGTGAGCAGTTCTTC. Translating gives CASGWGLSEQFF. The full variable domain, completed using reference TRBV30 and TRBJ2-1, is SQTIHQWPATLVQPVGSPLSLECTVEGTSNPNLYWYRQAAGRGLQLLFYSVGIGQISSEVPQNLSASRPQDRQFILSSKKLLLSDSGFYLCASGWGLSEQFFGPGTRLTVL.

The rearrangement uses TRBV29-1 and TRBJ2-7, with D unclear. Germline CDR1 is SQVTM and CDR2 is ANQGSEA. V gave up 5 bases and J gave up 1 base, with 6 bases separating them. The length of the CDR3 is 11 residues. The CDR3, as DNA: TGCAGCGTTTGGTCGTCCTACGAGCAGTACTTC. Protein product: CSVWSSYEQYF.